This entry is about one T cell receptor (beta chain). This entry belongs to a study of blood T cells in healthy people across ages. The donors, all healthy, were Caucasians living in Russia, aged about 6 to 95. Peripheral blood was drawn, approximately 9.5 milliliters per donor. Per individual sample, total RNA of at least 5 micrograms was extracted. A sample-barcoded 5' primer and a J-beta primer mix were used in a second PCR of roughly 7 to 11 cycles. Via MiXCR, TCRdb re-called the 5' RACE reads, giving one row per CDR3 protein. This sample has 850,000 to 1,100,000 distinct CDR3 sequences; more than 30% occur once, and the top ten carry roughly 14%. Germline V CDR1 and CDR2: ENHRY, SYGVKD. The CDR3 length is 13 residues.

The sample consisted of blood. The chain recombines TRBV10-3 with TRBJ2-1; TRBD2 aligns across 14 bases. This TCR was recovered from a man between 18 and 29 years old in good health. CDR3 protein: CATSGGAVNEQFF. CDR3 in DNA: TGTGCGACTAGCGGGGGGGCTGTCAATGAGCAGTTCTTC.